This T cell receptor beta chain was identified during a study of CD8 T cells in ankylosing spondylitis. Study results and limitations: Ankylosing spondylitis blood appeared to be characterized by a TCR beta motif of roughly eight highly homologous variants. Reportedly, matched ankylosing spondylitis synovial fluid was significantly enriched for disease-linked clones. Past research had described some motif variants in reactive arthritis synovial fluid and blood.

The TCR beta libraries were generated through quantitative 5'-RACE incorporating molecular barcodes. TCRdb reanalysed the 5' RACE reads using MiXCR and keeps one entry per CDR3 protein. The data hold around 480,000 distinct CDR3 sequences, with 15% to 20% observed a single time. This clonotype was observed a handful of times. What it binds is unknown. V lost 0 bases, J lost 4 bases, and 19 bases lay in between. CDR3 length: 17 residues. Germline V gene sequence: CDR1 SGHRS, CDR2 YFSETQ. The material sequenced was blood, either unsorted or a sorted T cell fraction (not recorded which). The sequence was collected from a male donor with ankylosing spondylitis. J is TRBJ1-2 and V is TRBV5-1; weak D call: TRBD1 (5 bases). The CDR3 here is CASSLGRWGRAGYGYTF. CDR3 coding DNA: TGCGCCAGCAGCTTGGGAAGATGGGGCAGGGCCGGCTATGGCTACACCTTC.